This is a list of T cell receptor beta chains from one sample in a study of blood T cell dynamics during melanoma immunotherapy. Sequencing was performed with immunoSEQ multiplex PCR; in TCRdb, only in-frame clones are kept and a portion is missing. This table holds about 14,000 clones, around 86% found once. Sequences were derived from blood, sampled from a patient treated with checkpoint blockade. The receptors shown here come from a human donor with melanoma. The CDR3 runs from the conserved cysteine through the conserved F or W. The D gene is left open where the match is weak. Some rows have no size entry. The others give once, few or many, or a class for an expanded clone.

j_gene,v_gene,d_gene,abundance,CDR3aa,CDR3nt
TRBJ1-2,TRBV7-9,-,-,CASSLEIRREGGYTF,TGTGCCAGCAGCTTAGAAATAAGACGGGAGGGCGGCTACACCTTC
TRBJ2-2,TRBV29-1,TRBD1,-,CSVRGGDQSGELFF,TGCAGCGTTCGAGGGGGCGACCAGTCCGGGGAGCTGTTTTTT
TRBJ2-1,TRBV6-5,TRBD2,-,CASSYGAGGHEQFF,TGTGCCAGCAGTTACGGGGCGGGGGGCCATGAGCAGTTCTTC
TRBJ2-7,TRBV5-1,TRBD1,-,CASSLGQGASYEQYF,TGCGCCAGCAGCTTGGGACAGGGGGCTTCCTACGAGCAGTACTTC
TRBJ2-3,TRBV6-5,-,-,CASSRQGRRTDTQYF,TGTGCCAGCAGTCGCCAAGGCAGAAGGACAGATACGCAGTATTTT
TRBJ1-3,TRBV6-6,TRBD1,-,CASSYSQGASGNTIYF,TGTGCCAGCAGTTACTCGCAGGGGGCGAGCGGAAACACCATATATTTT
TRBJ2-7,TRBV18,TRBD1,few,CASSSGGHEQYF,TGTGCCAGCTCATCAGGGGGTCACGAGCAGTACTTC
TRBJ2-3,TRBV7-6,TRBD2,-,CASSLGLAGFADTQYF,TGTGCCAGCAGCTTGGGACTAGCGGGGTTCGCAGATACGCAGTATTTT
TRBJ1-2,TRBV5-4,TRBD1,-,CASSPEGQNYGYTF,TGTGCCAGCAGCCCCGAGGGACAGAACTATGGCTACACCTTC
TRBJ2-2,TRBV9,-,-,CASSAEGVSGELFF,TGTGCCAGCAGCGCTGAGGGGGTTAGTGGGGAGCTGTTTTTT
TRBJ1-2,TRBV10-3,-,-,CAIGGEGSGYTF,TGTGCCATCGGAGGTGAAGGGTCTGGCTACACCTTC
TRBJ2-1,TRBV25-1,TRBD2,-,CASSESSSGGYHNEQFF,TGTGCCAGCAGTGAATCAAGTAGCGGGGGGTACCACAATGAGCAGTTCTTC
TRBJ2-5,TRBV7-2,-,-,CASSLRGETQYF,TGTGCCAGCAGCTTAAGGGGAGAGACCCAGTACTTC
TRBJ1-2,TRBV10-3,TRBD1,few,CAISEQGAGYTF,TGTGCCATCAGTGAACAGGGGGCTGGCTACACCTTC
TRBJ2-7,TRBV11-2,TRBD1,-,CASSFRQGDEQYF,TGTGCCAGCAGCTTTCGGCAGGGGGACGAGCAGTACTTC
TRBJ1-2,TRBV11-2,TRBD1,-,CASSPDRATRYNYGYTF,TGTGCCAGCAGCCCCGACAGGGCAACCCGATATAACTATGGCTACACCTTC
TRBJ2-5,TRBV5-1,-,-,CASSLRETQYF,TGCGCCAGCAGCTTGAGAGAGACCCAGTACTTC
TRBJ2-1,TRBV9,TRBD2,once,CASSVDPLAGANNEQFF,TGTGCCAGCAGCGTAGACCCCCTAGCGGGGGCCAACAATGAGCAGTTCTTC
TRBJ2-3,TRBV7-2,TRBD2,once,CASSSLTTGGYADTQYF,TGTGCCAGCAGCTCCCTAACGACGGGGGGTTACGCAGATACGCAGTATTTT
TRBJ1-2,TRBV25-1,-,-,CASSALPGGDYGYTF,TGTGCCAGCAGTGCACTCCCTGGGGGAGACTATGGCTACACCTTC
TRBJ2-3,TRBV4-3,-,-,CASSQERQGADTQYF,TGCGCCAGCAGCCAAGAACGGCAGGGCGCAGATACGCAGTATTTT
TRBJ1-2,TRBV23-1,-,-,CASSQPGGRGGYTF,TGCGCCAGCAGTCAGCCCGGGGGCCGAGGAGGCTACACCTTC
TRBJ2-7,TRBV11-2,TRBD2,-,CASSLVLAGGENQYF,TGTGCCAGCAGCTTAGTGCTAGCGGGGGGTGAGAACCAGTACTTC
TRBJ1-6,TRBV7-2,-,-,CASSSGFYNSPLHF,TGTGCCAGCAGCTCAGGGTTTTATAATTCACCCCTCCACTTT
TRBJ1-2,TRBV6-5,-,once,CASSPPGANYGYTF,TGTGCCAGCAGTCCACCAGGGGCTAACTATGGCTACACCTTC
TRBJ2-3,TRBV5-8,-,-,CASTSRGPERYF,TGTGCCAGCACCTCGCGGGGTCCCGAACGATATTTT
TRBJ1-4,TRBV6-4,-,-,CASSPPGPLTTNEKLFF,TGTGCCAGCAGTCCTCCGGGCCCCTTGACAACTAATGAAAAACTGTTTTTT
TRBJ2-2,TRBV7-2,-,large,CASSLRPRIRELFF,TGTGCCAGCAGCCTTAGACCGAGGATCCGGGAGCTGTTTTTT
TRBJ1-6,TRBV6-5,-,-,CASSYLQGSSPLHF,TGTGCCAGCAGTTATTTGCAGGGGAGTTCACCCCTCCACTTT
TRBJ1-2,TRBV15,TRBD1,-,CATSRGQDYGYTF,TGTGCCACCAGCAGGGGACAGGACTATGGCTACACCTTC
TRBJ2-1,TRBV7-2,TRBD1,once,CASGGQGAYNEQFF,TGTGCCAGCGGAGGACAGGGGGCCTACAATGAGCAGTTCTTC
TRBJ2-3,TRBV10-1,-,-,CASSETSGSTDTQYF,TGCGCCAGCAGTGAGACCAGCGGTAGCACAGATACGCAGTATTTT
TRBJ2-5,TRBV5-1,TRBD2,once,CASSLGHGGQETQYF,TGCGCCAGCAGCTTGGGCCACGGGGGGCAAGAGACCCAGTACTTC
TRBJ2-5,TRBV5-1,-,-,CASSLVAGRQETQYF,TGCGCCAGCAGCTTGGTGGCGGGGAGGCAAGAGACCCAGTACTTC
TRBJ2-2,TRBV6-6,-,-,CASSPRGGELFF,TGTGCCAGCAGTCCCAGGGGCGGGGAGCTGTTTTTT
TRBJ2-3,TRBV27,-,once,CASRLSVDTDTQYF,TGTGCCAGCAGGCTGTCTGTAGACACAGATACGCAGTATTTT
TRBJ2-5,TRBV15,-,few,CATSRVRDGETQYF,TGTGCCACCAGCAGAGTTAGGGACGGAGAGACCCAGTACTTC
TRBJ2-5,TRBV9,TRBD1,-,CASSVSGQGSRETQYF,TGTGCCAGCAGCGTATCGGGACAGGGTTCGCGGGAGACCCAGTACTTC
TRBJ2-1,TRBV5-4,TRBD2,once,CASSPGLAGAYNEQFF,TGTGCCAGCAGTCCGGGGCTGGCGGGGGCCTACAATGAGCAGTTCTTC
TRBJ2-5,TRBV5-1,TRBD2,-,CASSLAGTSGRETQYF,TGCGCCAGCAGCTTAGCCGGGACTAGCGGGAGAGAGACCCAGTACTTC
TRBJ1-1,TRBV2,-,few,CAFWDTSNTEAFF,TGTGCCTTTTGGGACACCTCCAACACTGAAGCTTTCTTT
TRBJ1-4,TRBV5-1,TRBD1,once,CASSLGDRNEKLFF,TGCGCCAGCAGCTTGGGGGACAGGAATGAAAAACTGTTTTTT
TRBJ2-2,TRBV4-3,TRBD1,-,CASSLGQGTGELFF,TGCGCCAGCAGCCTCGGACAGGGGACCGGGGAGCTGTTTTTT
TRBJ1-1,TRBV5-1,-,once,CASARAAGGTTEAFF,TGCGCCAGCGCAAGGGCGGCAGGCGGAACCACTGAAGCTTTCTTT
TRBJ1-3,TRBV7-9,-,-,CASSLVNGNTIYF,TGTGCCAGCAGCTTAGTTAACGGAAACACCATATATTTT
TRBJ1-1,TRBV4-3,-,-,CASSQEVHNEAFF,TGCGCCAGCAGCCAAGAGGTCCACAATGAAGCTTTCTTT
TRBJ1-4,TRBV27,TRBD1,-,CASSSTGSNEKLFF,TGTGCCAGCAGTTCGACAGGGTCTAATGAAAAACTGTTTTTT
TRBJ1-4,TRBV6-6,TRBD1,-,CASTATGDRGGEKLFF,TGTGCCAGCACCGCGACGGGCGACAGGGGTGGGGAAAAACTGTTTTTT
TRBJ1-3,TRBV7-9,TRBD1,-,CASSWGQLGNTIYF,TGTGCCAGCAGTTGGGGACAGCTTGGAAACACCATATATTTT
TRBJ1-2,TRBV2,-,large,CASKPPYYGYTF,TGTGCCAGCAAACCACCATACTATGGCTACACCTTC
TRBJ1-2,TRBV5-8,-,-,CASSLTGRDYGYTF,TGTGCCAGCAGCTTGACGGGACGGGACTATGGCTACACCTTC
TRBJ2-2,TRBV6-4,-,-,CASSDYPGAGELFF,TGTGCCAGCAGTGATTACCCAGGGGCCGGGGAGCTGTTTTTT
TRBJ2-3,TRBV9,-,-,CASSVDGIRGGTDTQYF,TGTGCCAGCAGCGTAGATGGGATTAGAGGGGGCACAGATACGCAGTATTTT
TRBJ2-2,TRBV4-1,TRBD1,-,CASSRMGQGNTGELFF,TGCGCCAGCAGCCGGATGGGACAGGGTAACACCGGGGAGCTGTTTTTT
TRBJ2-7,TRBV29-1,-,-,CSVGGAEEQYF,TGCAGCGTTGGGGGGGCGGAAGAGCAGTACTTC
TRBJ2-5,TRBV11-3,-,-,CASSLSLSETQYF,TGTGCCAGCAGCTTATCGTTGAGTGAGACCCAGTACTTC
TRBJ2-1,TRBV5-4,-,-,CASSSNTGASYNEQFF,TGTGCCAGCAGCTCGAATACAGGTGCCTCCTACAATGAGCAGTTCTTC